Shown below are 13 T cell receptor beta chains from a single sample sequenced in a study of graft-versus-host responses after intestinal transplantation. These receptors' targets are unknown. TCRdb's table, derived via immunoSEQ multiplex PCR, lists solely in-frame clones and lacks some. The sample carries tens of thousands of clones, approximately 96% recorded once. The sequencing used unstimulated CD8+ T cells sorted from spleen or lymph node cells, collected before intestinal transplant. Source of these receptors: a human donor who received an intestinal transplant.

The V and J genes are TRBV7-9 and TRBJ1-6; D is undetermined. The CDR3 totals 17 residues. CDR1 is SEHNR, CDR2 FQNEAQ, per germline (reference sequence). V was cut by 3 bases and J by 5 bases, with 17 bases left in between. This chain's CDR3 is CASSFFRREWHNSPLHF. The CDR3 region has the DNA TGTGCCAGCAGCTTTTTTCGGAGGGAATGGCATAATTCACCCCTCCACTTT.

CDR3 protein: CASSISGAQPHEQYF. The CDR3 nucleotides read TGTGCCAGTAGTATCTCGGGAGCCCAGCCCCACGAGCAGTACTTC. V and J are TRBV19 and TRBJ2-7, with D maybe TRBD2 (6 bases). There are 15 residues in the CDR3. Between the trimmed V and J ends, which lost 3 bases and 5 bases, there was a span of 17 bases. Germline assignment: CDR1 LNHDA and CDR2 SQIVND (reference sequence).

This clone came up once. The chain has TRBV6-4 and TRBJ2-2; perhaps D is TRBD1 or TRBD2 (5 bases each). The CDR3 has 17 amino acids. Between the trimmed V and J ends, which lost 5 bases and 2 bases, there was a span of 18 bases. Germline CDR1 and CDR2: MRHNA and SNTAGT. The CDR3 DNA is TGTGCCAGCAGTCGGCATGTAGGGACGATAAACACCGGGGAGCTGTTTTTT. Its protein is CASSRHVGTINTGELFF.

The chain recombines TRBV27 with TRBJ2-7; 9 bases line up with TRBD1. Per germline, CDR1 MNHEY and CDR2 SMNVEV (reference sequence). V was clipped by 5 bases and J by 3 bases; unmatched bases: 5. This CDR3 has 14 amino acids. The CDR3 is CASSQGQGFYEQYF. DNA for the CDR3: TGTGCCAGCAGTCAGGGACAGGGATTCTACGAGCAGTACTTC.

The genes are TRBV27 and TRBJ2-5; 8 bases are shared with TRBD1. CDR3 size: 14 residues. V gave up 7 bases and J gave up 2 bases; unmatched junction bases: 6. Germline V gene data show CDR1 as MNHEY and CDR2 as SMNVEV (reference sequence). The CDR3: CASTSQGAQETQYF. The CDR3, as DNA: TGTGCCAGCACTTCGCAGGGGGCTCAAGAGACCCAGTACTTC.

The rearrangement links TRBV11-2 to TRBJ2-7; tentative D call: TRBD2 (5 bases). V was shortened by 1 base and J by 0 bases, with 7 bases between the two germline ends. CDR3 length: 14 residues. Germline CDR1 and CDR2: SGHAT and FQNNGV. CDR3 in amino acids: CASSLAGISYEQYF. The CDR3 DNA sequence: TGTGCCAGCAGCTTAGCGGGAATCTCCTACGAGCAGTACTTC.

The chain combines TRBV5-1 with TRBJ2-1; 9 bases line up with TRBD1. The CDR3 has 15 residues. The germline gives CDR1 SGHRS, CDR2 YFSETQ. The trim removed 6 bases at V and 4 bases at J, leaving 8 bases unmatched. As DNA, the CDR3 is TGCGCCAGCAACTCCGGGACAGGGACTTACAATGAGCAGTTCTTC. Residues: CASNSGTGTYNEQFF.

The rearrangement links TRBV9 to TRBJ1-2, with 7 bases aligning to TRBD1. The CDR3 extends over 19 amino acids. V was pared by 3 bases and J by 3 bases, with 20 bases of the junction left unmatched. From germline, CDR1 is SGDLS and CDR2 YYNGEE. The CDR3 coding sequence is TGTGCCAGCAGCGCAAAACCGGGGGCAGGGGGAAGGGAGTACTATGGCTACACCTTC. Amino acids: CASSAKPGAGGREYYGYTF.

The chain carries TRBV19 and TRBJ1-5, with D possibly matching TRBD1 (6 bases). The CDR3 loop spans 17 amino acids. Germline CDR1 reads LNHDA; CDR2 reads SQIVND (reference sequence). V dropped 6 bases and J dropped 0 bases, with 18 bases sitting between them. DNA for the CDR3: TGTGCCAGTAGCCCCCCGCGGGGGACATATAGCAATCAGCCCCAGCATTTT. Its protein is CASSPPRGTYSNQPQHF. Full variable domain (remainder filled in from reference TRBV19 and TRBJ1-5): DGGITQSPKYLFRKEGQNVTLSCEQNLNHDAMYWYRQDPGQGLRLIYYSQIVNDFQKGDIAEGYSVSREKKESFPLTVTSAQKNPTAFYLCASSPPRGTYSNQPQHFGDGTRLSIL.

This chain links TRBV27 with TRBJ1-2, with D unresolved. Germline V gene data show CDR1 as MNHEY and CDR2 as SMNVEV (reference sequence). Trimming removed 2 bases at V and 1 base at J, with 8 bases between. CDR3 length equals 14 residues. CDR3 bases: TGTGCCAGCAGTTTAAAAATTGGTAACTATGGCTACACCTTC. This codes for CASSLKIGNYGYTF.

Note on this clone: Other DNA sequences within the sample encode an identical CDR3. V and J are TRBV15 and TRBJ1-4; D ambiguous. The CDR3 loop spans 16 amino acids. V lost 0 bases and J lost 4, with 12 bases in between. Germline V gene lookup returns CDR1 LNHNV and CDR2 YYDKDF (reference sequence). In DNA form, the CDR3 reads TGTGCCACCAGCAGAGATCTATTACCCATTAATGAAAAACTGTTTTTT. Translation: CATSRDLLPINEKLFF.

The CDR3 coding sequence is TGCGCCAGCAGGGGACTTTCCTACGAGCAGTACTTC. Translated: CASRGLSYEQYF. This sequence joins TRBV4-1 and TRBJ2-7; tentative D call: TRBD2 (6 bases). This CDR3 is built from 12 residues. Germline-derived CDR1 and CDR2 are MGHRA and YSYEKL. Trimming removed 6 bases at V and 1 base at J, with 7 bases between.

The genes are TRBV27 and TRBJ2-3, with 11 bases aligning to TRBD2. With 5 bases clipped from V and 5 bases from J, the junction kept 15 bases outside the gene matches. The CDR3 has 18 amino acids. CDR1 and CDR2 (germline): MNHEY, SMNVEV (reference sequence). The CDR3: CASSLLAGDVSSGDTQYF. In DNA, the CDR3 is TGTGCCAGCAGTCTACTAGCGGGAGACGTTTCATCGGGAGATACGCAGTATTTT.